What follows are 21 T cell receptor beta chains derived from one specimen sequenced in a study of T-cell reconstitution after alpha-beta-depleted transplantation in children. The authors prepared the TCRbeta library with unique molecular identifiers. Using its own MiXCR run on the PCR reads, TCRdb lists one record per CDR3 protein. The sample has hundreds of thousands of distinct CDR3 sequences, 15% to 20% seen once. Source: PBMCs, mostly from graft donor cells, taken 360 days after TCRalphabeta/CD19-depleted stem cell transplant. The origin of the receptors is a boy younger than two who had a stem cell transplant for Wiskott-Aldrich syndrome, so the T cells may come from the graft donor.

The chain has TRBV4-1 and TRBJ1-2; D perhaps matches TRBD1 (6 bases). Per the germline V gene, CDR1 is MGHRA and CDR2 is YSYEKL. Trimming removed 0 bases at V and 7 bases at J, with 12 bases between. The CDR3 loop spans 14 amino acids. CDR3 region: CASSQDTGLGGYTF. The CDR3 bases are TGCGCCAGCAGCCAAGATACAGGGCTAGGTGGCTACACCTTC.

This chain connects TRBV27 to TRBJ2-1; 10 positions match TRBD2. J lost 8 bases, V lost 1 base, and 8 bases had no gene match. This CDR3 contains 16 residues. Germline V gene lookup returns CDR1 MNHEY and CDR2 SMNVEV (reference sequence). The CDR3, as DNA: TGTGCCAGCAGTTTATTCTTGGAGGGACTAGCGCATGAGCAGTTCTTC. Its protein is CASSLFLEGLAHEQFF.

This clonotype has only a few counts. V is TRBV24-1 and J is TRBJ2-7; TRBD1 matches 9 bases. The CDR3 loop spans 15 amino acids. From germline, CDR1 is KGHDR and CDR2 SFDVKD. The trim removed 5 bases at V and 3 bases at J, leaving 7 bases unmatched. CDR3 amino acids: CATSAGQGKFYEQYF. In DNA form, the CDR3 reads TGTGCCACCAGTGCGGGACAGGGCAAATTCTACGAGCAGTACTTC.

This chain links TRBV12-3 or TRBV12-4 with TRBJ2-3; D remains unclear. CDR3 length: 13 residues. Between the trimmed V and J ends, which lost 6 bases and 2 bases, there was a span of 9 bases. The CDR3 protein is CASSADITDTQYF. CDR3 coding DNA: TGTGCCAGCAGCGCAGACATCACAGATACGCAGTATTTT.

This clonotype was found a few times. This rearrangement joins TRBV3-1 to TRBJ1-1; D unclear. Germline assignment: CDR1 LGHDT and CDR2 YNNKEL (reference sequence). Deletions cut 4 bases from V and 1 base from J, with 10 bases between. This CDR3 contains 14 residues. Written as DNA, the CDR3 is TGTGCCAGCAGCCTATTTCCGGCGAACACTGAAGCTTTCTTT. Translation gives CASSLFPANTEAFF.

This chain connects TRBV7-2 to TRBJ2-3; D perhaps matches TRBD2 (5 bases). Germline CDR1 reads SGHTA; CDR2 reads FQGNSA. The CDR3 contains 15 residues. Trimming stripped 2 bases from V and 6 bases from J, with 15 bases between. Here the CDR3 DNA reads TGTGCCAGCAGCTTACAGCGCGGGCCGAGTGATACGCAGTATTTT. It encodes CASSLQRGPSDTQYF.

This clonotype was recorded a few times. This chain uses TRBV19 with TRBJ2-2; D possibly corresponds to TRBD1 (5 bases). This CDR3 is 16 amino acids long. The V end lost 2 bases, the J end lost 4 bases, and 14 bases lay between the germline ends. CDR1 and CDR2 from the germline V gene are LNHDA and SQIVND (reference sequence). CDR3 sequence (DNA): TGTGCCAGTAGTATACTTAGGGGCGCGGTCACCGGGGAGCTGTTTTTT. Protein product: CASSILRGAVTGELFF.

This chain uses TRBV12-3 or TRBV12-4 with TRBJ2-7, with a tentative D call TRBD2 (5 bases). The CDR3 consists of 13 residues. V shed 5 bases and J shed 2 bases, with 10 bases lying between them. Written as DNA, the CDR3 is TGTGCCAGCAGTACCAGAGGGACCTACGAGCAGTACTTC. As protein: CASSTRGTYEQYF.

J is TRBJ2-1 and V is TRBV25-1; either TRBD1 or TRBD2 may supply D (6 bases each). Germline V CDR1 and CDR2: MGHDK, SYGVNS. The CDR3 is made up of 16 amino acids. V lost 4 bases and J lost 9, with 22 bases in between. CDR3 loop: CASSGGGRGGFGEQFF. The CDR3 DNA follows: TGTGCCAGCAGTGGAGGCGGCAGGGGAGGTTTCGGTGAGCAGTTCTTC.

The chain has TRBV21-1 and TRBJ2-7; the table calls TRBD1, which could not be checked here. TRBV21-1 is a listed pseudogene. This CDR3 contains 14 residues. CDR3 in amino acids: CASSVGQPCYEQYF. In DNA, the CDR3 is TGTGCCAGCAGCGTCGGACAGCCTTGCTACGAGCAGTACTTC.

Only a few counts were recorded for this clonotype. V and J are TRBV24-1 and TRBJ2-3; 8 nucleotides align to TRBD1. Trimming removed 5 bases from V and 2 bases from J; junction bases left unmatched: 8. This CDR3 is 16 amino acids long. The germline V gene encodes CDR1 KGHDR and CDR2 SFDVKD. CDR3 in DNA: TGTGCCACCAGTGGGTATTCGGACAGGGCCACAGATACGCAGTATTTT. It specifies CATSGYSDRATDTQYF.

This chain uses TRBV20-1 with TRBJ2-2; TRBD2 aligns across 11 bases. CDR1 and CDR2 from the germline V gene are DFQATT and SNEGSKA (reference sequence). Unmatched junction bases numbered 6, after V lost 3 bases and J lost 3 bases. This CDR3 is built from 16 residues. The CDR3 DNA sequence: TGCAGTGCTAGGGCTAGCGGGAGGAAATACACCGGGGAGCTGTTTTTT. Its translation is CSARASGRKYTGELFF.

The chain has TRBV24-1 and TRBJ2-3; D remains unclear. The CDR3 is made up of 17 amino acids. V lost 2 bases, J lost 1 base, and 15 bases lay in between. Germline loops: CDR1 KGHDR, CDR2 SFDVKD. In nucleotides, the CDR3 is TGTGCCACCAGTGATTGGGGTAAGGTTATGGGCACAGATACGCAGTATTTT. Its protein is CATSDWGKVMGTDTQYF.

This chain joins TRBV12-3 or TRBV12-4 and TRBJ1-4; D remains unclear. The ends were cut back, 6 bases at V and 0 bases at J, with 5 bases in the middle. This CDR3 has 13 amino acids. The CDR3 loop reads CASRGATNEKLFF. Written as DNA, the CDR3 is TGTGCCAGCAGGGGAGCAACTAATGAAAAACTGTTTTTT.

The sample holds a few counts of this clonotype. The rearrangement uses TRBV6-5 and TRBJ2-5; either TRBD1 or TRBD2 may fit D (5 bases each). The CDR3 consists of 17 residues. In germline, CDR1 is MNHEY, CDR2 SVGAGI. The V end lost 2 bases, the J end lost 5 bases, and 21 bases lay between the germline ends. CDR3 amino acids: CASSYGGLYKGVETQYF. In DNA, the CDR3 is TGTGCCAGCAGTTACGGTGGACTGTACAAAGGGGTGGAGACCCAGTACTTC.

The genes are TRBV9 and TRBJ2-3, with D possibly TRBD2 on 6 matching bases. The CDR3 consists of 12 residues. The V end was cut by 4 bases, the J end by 5 bases, with 8 bases between. CDR1 is SGDLS, CDR2 YYNGEE, per germline. CDR3 residues: CASSQTRDTQYF. The CDR3 DNA follows: TGTGCCAGCAGCCAGACTAGAGATACGCAGTATTTT.

The chain is built from TRBV30 and TRBJ2-7, with D unclear. CDR3 size: 15 residues. Germline V gives CDR1 GTSNPN, CDR2 SVGIG (reference sequence). Trimming stripped 0 bases from V and 1 base from J, with 13 bases between. The CDR3 sequence: CAWSVRQSKSYEQYF. The CDR3 nucleotides read TGTGCCTGGAGTGTAAGGCAGTCCAAATCCTACGAGCAGTACTTC.

V gene TRBV6-6 combines with J gene TRBJ2-5; D not certain. V was pared by 7 bases and J by 4 bases, with 13 bases between. CDR1 is MNHNY, CDR2 SVGAGI, per germline (reference sequence). The CDR3 sequence is 13 residues long. This CDR3 is CASKYQWVETQYF. CDR3 DNA sequence: TGTGCCAGCAAGTACCAGTGGGTAGAGACCCAGTACTTC.

The chain combines TRBV4-3 with TRBJ2-2; D uncertain. This CDR3 contains 14 residues. Trimming removed 0 bases from V and 4 bases from J, with 6 bases in between. CDR1 and CDR2 (germline): LGHNA, YSLEER. The CDR3 here is CASSQEETTGELFF. CDR3 sequence (DNA): TGCGCCAGCAGCCAAGAGGAGACCACCGGGGAGCTGTTTTTT.

This clonotype was counted between two and nine times. V and J are TRBV10-2 and TRBJ2-5; D is undetermined. The CDR3 is 14 amino acids. Deletions cut 4 bases from V and 0 bases from J, with 9 bases between. The germline V gene has CDR1 WSHSY and CDR2 SAAADI. In nucleotides, the CDR3 is TGCGCCAGCAGTGGGGCAAGGAACCAAGAGACCCAGTACTTC. It encodes CASSGARNQETQYF.

This clonotype was seen a handful of times. The chain joins TRBV7-9 to TRBJ1-4; perhaps TRBD1 as D (5 bases). V lost 3 bases and J lost 5, with 10 bases in between. Germline loops: CDR1 SEHNR, CDR2 FQNEAQ (reference sequence). The CDR3 runs to 14 residues. Here the CDR3 DNA reads TGTGCCAGCAGCTTGACAGTTTCAAATGAAAAACTGTTTTTT. Protein sequence: CASSLTVSNEKLFF.